This TCR beta chain is from a study of cytotoxic CD8 clonotypes in ibrutinib-treated CLL. The data were produced by immunoSEQ multiplex PCR, yet TCRdb's version contains in-frame clones alone and is incomplete. The sample has about 130,000 clones; 79% are singletons. Germline-derived CDR1 and CDR2 are SGHVS and FQNEAQ. The CDR3 has 17 amino acids. V lost 3 bases and J 4 bases, leaving 19 bases between the germline ends. J is TRBJ2-1 and V is TRBV7-8; unclear D gene. The clonotype originates from a human donor with chronic lymphocytic leukemia. Sequenced material: PBMCs, taken after 12 months of ibrutinib treatment. CDR3 coding DNA: TGTGCCAGCAGCTTTTTACTCGGACCATTGGGGTACAATGAGCAGTTCTTC. Amino acid sequence: CASSFLLGPLGYNEQFF.